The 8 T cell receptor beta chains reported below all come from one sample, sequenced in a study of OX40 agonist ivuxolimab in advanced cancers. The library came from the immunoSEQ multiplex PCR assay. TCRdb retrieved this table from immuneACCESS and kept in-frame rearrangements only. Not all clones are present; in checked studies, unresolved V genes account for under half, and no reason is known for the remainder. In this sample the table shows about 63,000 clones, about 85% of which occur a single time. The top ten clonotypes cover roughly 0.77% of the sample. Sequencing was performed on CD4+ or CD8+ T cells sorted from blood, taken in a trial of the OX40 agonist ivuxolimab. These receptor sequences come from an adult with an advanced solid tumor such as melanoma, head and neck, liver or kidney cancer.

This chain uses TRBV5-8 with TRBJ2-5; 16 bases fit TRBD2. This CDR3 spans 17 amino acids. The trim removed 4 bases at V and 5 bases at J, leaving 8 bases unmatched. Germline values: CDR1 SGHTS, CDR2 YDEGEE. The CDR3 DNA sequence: TGTGCCAGCAGCCCCGGGACTAGCGGGAGGGCCGGGGAGACCCAGTACTTC. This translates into CASSPGTSGRAGETQYF.

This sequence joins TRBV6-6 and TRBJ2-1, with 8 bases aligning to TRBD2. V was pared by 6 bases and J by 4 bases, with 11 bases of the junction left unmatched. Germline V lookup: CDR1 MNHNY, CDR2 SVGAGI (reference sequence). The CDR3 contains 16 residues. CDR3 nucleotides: TGTGCCAGCAGCCCCGGAATAGCGGGACCATACAATGAGCAGTTCTTC. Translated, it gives CASSPGIAGPYNEQFF.

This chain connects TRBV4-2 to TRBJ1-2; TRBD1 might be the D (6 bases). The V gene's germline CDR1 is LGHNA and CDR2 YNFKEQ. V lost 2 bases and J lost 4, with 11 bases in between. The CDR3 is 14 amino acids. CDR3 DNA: TGTGCCAGCAGCCAACCACAGGGACTCTATGGCTACACCTTC. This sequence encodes CASSQPQGLYGYTF.

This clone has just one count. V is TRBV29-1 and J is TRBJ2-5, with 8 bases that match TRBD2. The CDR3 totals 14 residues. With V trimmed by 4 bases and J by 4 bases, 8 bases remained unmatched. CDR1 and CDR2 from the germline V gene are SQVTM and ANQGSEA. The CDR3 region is CSVALGGGRETQYF. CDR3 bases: TGCAGCGTTGCGCTAGGCGGGGGGAGAGAGACCCAGTACTTC.

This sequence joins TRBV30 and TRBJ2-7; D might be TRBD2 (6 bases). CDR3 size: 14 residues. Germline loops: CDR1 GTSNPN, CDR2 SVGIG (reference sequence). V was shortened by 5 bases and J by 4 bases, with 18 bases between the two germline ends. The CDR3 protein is CAWGGSPGLYEQYF. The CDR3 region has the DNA TGTGCCTGGGGGGGGTCGCCGGGGTTGTACGAGCAGTACTTC.

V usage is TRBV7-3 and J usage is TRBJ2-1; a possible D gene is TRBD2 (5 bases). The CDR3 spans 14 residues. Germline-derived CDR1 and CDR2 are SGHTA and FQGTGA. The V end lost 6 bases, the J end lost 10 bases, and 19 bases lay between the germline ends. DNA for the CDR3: TGTGCCAGCAGTTCTAGCCGTGCCTCGGGGGAGCAGTTCTTC. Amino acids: CASSSSRASGEQFF.

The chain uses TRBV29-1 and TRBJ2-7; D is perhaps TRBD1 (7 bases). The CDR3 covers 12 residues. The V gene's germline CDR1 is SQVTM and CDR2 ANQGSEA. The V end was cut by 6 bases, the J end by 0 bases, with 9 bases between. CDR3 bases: TGCAGCGTGGAGGGGGCCTCCTACGAGCAGTACTTC. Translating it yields CSVEGASYEQYF.

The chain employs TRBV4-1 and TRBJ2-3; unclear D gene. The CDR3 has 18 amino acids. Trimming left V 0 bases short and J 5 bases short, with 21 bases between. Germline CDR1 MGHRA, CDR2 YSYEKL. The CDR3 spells CASSQDKPIRLPGDTQYF. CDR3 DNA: TGCGCCAGCAGCCAAGATAAACCCATTAGGCTACCCGGAGATACGCAGTATTTT.